This is a list of T cell receptor beta chains from one sample in a study of shared clonotypes between healthy human individuals. The assay was immunoSEQ multiplex PCR, and TCRdb's table has in-frame clones only and misses some. The repertoire includes around 2,100,000 clones, about 95% of them detected once, and 1.2% sits in the top ten. Sequenced material: naive CD8+ T cells sorted from blood. All receptors derive from a man younger than 30 in good health. Both conserved end residues are part of each CDR3. A D gene is named only where the DNA matches it firmly. Expanded clones are given a class, and other clones once, few, many or no size at all.

TRBV15,.,.,TRBJ2-7,CATSIGQGSYEQYF,TGTGCCACCAGCATAGGTCAGGGTTCCTACGAGCAGTACTTC
TRBV23-1,.,once,TRBJ2-7,CASSLDHEQYF,TGCGCCAGCAGCCTAGACCACGAGCAGTACTTC
TRBV30,TRBD2,.,TRBJ2-3,CAWSVRRTRTTDTQYF,TGTGCCTGGAGTGTTCGGAGGACTAGGACCACAGATACGCAGTATTTT
TRBV12-5,TRBD1,.,TRBJ2-7,CASGLGTGSGSSYEQYF,TGTGCTAGTGGATTAGGGACAGGGAGTGGGAGCTCCTACGAGCAGTACTTC
TRBV18,TRBD2,.,TRBJ2-2,CASSPLTSGFANTGELFF,TGTGCCAGCTCACCACTAACTAGCGGCTTCGCGAACACCGGGGAGCTGTTTTTT
TRBV5-1,.,.,TRBJ1-1,CASSSKQGTYIEAFF,TGCGCCAGCAGCTCCAAACAAGGGACATATATTGAAGCTTTCTTT
TRBV10-2,.,.,TRBJ1-5,CAAWGGDSNQPQHF,TGCGCCGCCTGGGGGGGGGACAGCAATCAGCCCCAGCATTTT
TRBV30,.,.,TRBJ1-5,CAWSVRDFSNQPQHF,TGTGCCTGGAGTGTTCGGGATTTTAGCAATCAGCCCCAGCATTTT
TRBV30,.,.,TRBJ2-3,CAWSGVGLPTDTQYF,TGTGCCTGGAGTGGGGTTGGCCTCCCCACAGATACGCAGTATTTT
TRBV7-6,.,.,TRBJ2-7,CASSLGGGLSYEQYF,TGTGCCAGCAGCTTAGGGGGGGGCCTCTCCTACGAGCAGTACTTC
TRBV9,TRBD2,once,TRBJ2-1,CASSVASGGALDNEQFF,TGTGCCAGCAGCGTAGCTAGCGGGGGGGCTTTGGACAATGAGCAGTTCTTC
TRBV9,.,.,TRBJ1-1,CASSVGGMGALTEAFF,TGTGCCAGCAGCGTAGGAGGGATGGGAGCTCTCACTGAAGCTTTCTTT
TRBV2,TRBD2,.,TRBJ2-1,CASSEAGGSYNEQFF,TGTGCCAGCAGTGAGGCGGGAGGTTCCTACAATGAGCAGTTCTTC
TRBV7-9,.,.,TRBJ2-3,CASSFAHSTDTQYF,TGTGCCAGCAGCTTCGCCCACTCCACAGATACGCAGTATTTT
TRBV27,TRBD1,once,TRBJ2-2,CASSLSMGTANTGELFF,TGTGCCAGCAGTTTATCTATGGGGACAGCGAACACCGGGGAGCTGTTTTTT
TRBV2,.,.,TRBJ1-6,CASSEAGPSPLHF,TGTGCCAGCAGTGAAGCTGGGCCTTCACCCCTCCACTTT
TRBV7-6,.,.,TRBJ1-3,CASSLGAGSGNTIYF,TGTGCCAGCAGCTTAGGCGCCGGCTCTGGAAACACCATATATTTT
TRBV10-1,.,.,TRBJ1-1,CASSAENTEAFF,TGCGCCAGCAGTGCGGAGAACACTGAAGCTTTCTTT
TRBV7-6,TRBD1,.,TRBJ2-2,CASSSHLKGAGTGELFF,TGTGCCAGCAGCTCTCATCTGAAGGGGGCCGGAACCGGGGAGCTGTTTTTT
TRBV9,.,.,TRBJ2-7,CASSFGAGTTYEQYF,TGTGCCAGCAGCTTCGGTGCCGGGACAACCTACGAGCAGTACTTC
TRBV21-1,.,few,TRBJ2-2,CASSSRPRAGELFF,TGTGCCAGCAGCTCCAGACCCAGGGCCGGGGAGCTGTTTTTT
TRBV7-9,TRBD1,.,TRBJ1-5,CASSLGTGEYQPQHF,TGTGCCAGCAGCTTGGGCACAGGGGAGTATCAGCCCCAGCATTTT
TRBV19,.,.,TRBJ1-2,CASSMEQGWGNYGYTF,TGTGCCAGTAGTATGGAACAGGGCTGGGGTAACTATGGCTACACCTTC
TRBV19,TRBD2,.,TRBJ2-1,CASSIVAGSYNEQFF,TGTGCCAGTAGTATAGTAGCGGGGAGCTACAATGAGCAGTTCTTC
TRBV19,.,.,TRBJ2-7,CASSLWTWDEQYF,TGTGCCAGTAGTCTCTGGACATGGGACGAGCAGTACTTC
TRBV25-1,.,once,TRBJ1-6,CASSEMGWGSSPLHF,TGTGCCAGCAGTGAAATGGGGTGGGGATCTTCACCCCTCCACTTT
TRBV7-9,TRBD1,.,TRBJ2-7,CASSFDRAPISSYEQYF,TGTGCCAGCAGCTTCGACAGGGCTCCCATATCCAGCTACGAGCAGTACTTC
TRBV11-2,.,.,TRBJ2-7,CASSLVDYASGYEQYF,TGTGCCAGCAGCTTAGTGGACTACGCATCAGGGTACGAGCAGTACTTC
TRBV27,.,.,TRBJ1-2,CASSSRSHTTNYGYTF,TGTGCCAGCAGTTCCAGGAGTCACACGACTAACTATGGCTACACCTTC
TRBV9,.,.,TRBJ2-2,CASSLLVTGELFF,TGTGCCAGCAGCCTCCTGGTCACCGGGGAGCTGTTTTTT
TRBV2,.,.,TRBJ2-3,CASSESSSPTYTQYF,TGTGCCAGCAGTGAAAGCAGTTCACCAACCTATACGCAGTATTTT
TRBV7-9,TRBD1,.,TRBJ2-7,CASSSTGGEQYF,TGTGCCAGCAGCTCGACAGGGGGTGAGCAGTACTTC
TRBV12-2,.,.,TRBJ2-3,CASRLGPLTCGTGTDTQYF,TGTGCAAGTCGCTTGGGCCCCCTTACCTGCGGGACAGGCACAGATACGCAGTATTTT
TRBV7-3,TRBD1,once,TRBJ1-2,CASSLTGGDGYTF,TGTGCCAGCAGCCTAACAGGGGGCGATGGCTACACCTTC
TRBV4-2,TRBD1,.,TRBJ1-1,CASSQEQGSSEAFF,TGTGCCAGCAGCCAAGAACAGGGGTCCTCTGAAGCTTTCTTT
TRBV9,.,.,TRBJ1-6,CASSAPERGSPLHF,TGTGCCAGCAGCGCACCAGAAAGAGGTTCACCCCTCCACTTT
TRBV5-1,TRBD1,.,TRBJ1-3,CASSRQGPLLYSGNTIYF,TGCGCCAGCAGCCGACAGGGGCCCCTTCTATACTCTGGAAACACCATATATTTT
TRBV29-1,TRBD1,.,TRBJ2-7,CSVETGDSYEQYF,TGCAGCGTCGAGACAGGGGATTCCTACGAGCAGTACTTC
TRBV27,.,.,TRBJ2-7,CASGHNPGPQSYF,TGTGCCAGCGGCCACAACCCGGGTCCCCAGAGCTACTTC
TRBV13,.,.,TRBJ1-4,CASSLSDATNEKLFF,TGTGCCAGCAGCCTCTCGGACGCAACTAATGAAAAACTGTTTTTT
TRBV10-2,.,.,TRBJ2-7,CASCTGNSYEQYF,TGCGCCAGCTGCACAGGGAACTCCTACGAGCAGTACTTC
TRBV7-6,.,.,TRBJ2-7,CASSLDILPYEQYF,TGTGCCAGCAGCTTAGACATTCTCCCCTACGAGCAGTACTTC
TRBV6-6,.,.,TRBJ2-3,CASTRRTDTQYF,TGTGCCAGTACCCGGCGCACAGATACGCAGTATTTT
TRBV7-9,.,once,TRBJ1-2,CASSPPQETNYGYTF,TGTGCCAGCAGCCCACCCCAGGAGACTAACTATGGCTACACCTTC
TRBV21-1,.,.,TRBJ1-5,CASSSLHLAKGINQPQHF,TGTGCCAGCAGCTCTCTACATCTCGCCAAGGGAATCAATCAGCCCCAGCATTTT
TRBV6-5,.,.,TRBJ1-4,CASSPGATNEKLFF,TGTGCCAGCAGTCCAGGGGCAACTAATGAAAAACTGTTTTTT
TRBV4-1,.,.,TRBJ2-1,CASSQRQLSSYNEQFF,TGCGCCAGCAGCCAACGACAACTAAGCTCCTACAATGAGCAGTTCTTC
TRBV27,.,.,TRBJ2-7,CASSWADSNYEQYF,TGTGCCAGCAGTTGGGCGGACTCCAACTACGAGCAGTACTTC
TRBV7-9,.,.,TRBJ2-2,CASSARSANTGELFF,TGTGCCAGCAGCGCTCGATCAGCGAACACCGGGGAGCTGTTTTTT
TRBV19,.,.,TRBJ1-1,CASEDGANTEAFF,TGTGCCAGTGAGGACGGAGCCAACACTGAAGCTTTCTTT
TRBV7-6,.,.,TRBJ1-3,CASSLGPSSGNTIYF,TGTGCCAGCAGCTTGGGACCGAGCTCTGGAAACACCATATATTTT
TRBV11-2,TRBD1,once,TRBJ2-7,CASTWDSSYEQYF,TGTGCCAGCACCTGGGACAGTAGCTACGAGCAGTACTTC
TRBV9,.,.,TRBJ1-2,CASSVVYQGHFF,TGTGCCAGCAGCGTAGTGTACCAGGGCCATTTTTTC
TRBV7-9,.,.,TRBJ1-5,CASSSTEVARQPQHF,TGTGCCAGCAGTTCCACCGAGGTAGCGCGCCAGCCCCAGCATTTT
TRBV4-3,.,once,TRBJ2-7,CASSQARTAIYEQYF,TGCGCCAGCAGCCAGGCGCGGACAGCCATCTACGAGCAGTACTTC